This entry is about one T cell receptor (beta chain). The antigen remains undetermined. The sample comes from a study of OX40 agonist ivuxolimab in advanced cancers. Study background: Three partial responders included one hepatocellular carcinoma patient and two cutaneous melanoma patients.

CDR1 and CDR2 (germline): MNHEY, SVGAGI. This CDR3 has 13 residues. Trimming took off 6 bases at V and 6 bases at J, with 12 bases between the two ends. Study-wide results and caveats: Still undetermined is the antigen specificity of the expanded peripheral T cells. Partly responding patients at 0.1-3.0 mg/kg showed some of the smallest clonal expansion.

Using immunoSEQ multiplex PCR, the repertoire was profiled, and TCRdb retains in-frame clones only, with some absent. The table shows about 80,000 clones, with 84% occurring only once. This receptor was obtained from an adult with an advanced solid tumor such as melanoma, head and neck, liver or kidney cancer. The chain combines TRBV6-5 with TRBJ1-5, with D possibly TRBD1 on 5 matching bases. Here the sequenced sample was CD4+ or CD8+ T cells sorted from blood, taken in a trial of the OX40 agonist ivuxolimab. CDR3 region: CASSGGWGQPQHF. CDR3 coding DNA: TGTGCCAGCAGCGGGGGGTGGGGTCAGCCCCAGCATTTT.